Listed below are T cell receptor beta chains from one sample, sequenced in a study of graft-versus-host responses after intestinal transplantation. The table came from immunoSEQ multiplex PCR; TCRdb's copy has only in-frame clones and leaves some out. The sample has about 20,000 clones, roughly half seen once. The sample was alloreactive CD4+ T cells from a mixed lymphocyte reaction culture, taken before intestinal transplant. These receptors originate from a human patient who received an intestinal transplant. Both conserved end residues are part of each CDR3. A D gene is named only where the DNA matches it firmly. Clone size is stated in some rows and not others, as once, few, many or a class when expanded.

v_call	d_call	clone_size	j_call	cdr3_aa	cdr3_nt
TRBV7-6	NA	medium-sized	TRBJ1-1	CASKRGTENTEAFF	TGTGCCAGCAAGCGCGGGACGGAGAACACTGAAGCTTTCTTT
TRBV19	TRBD2	NA	TRBJ2-5	CASSISAGGHVGTQYF	TGTGCCAGTAGTATTTCTGCGGGGGGCCACGTCGGGACCCAGTACTTC
TRBV18	NA	NA	TRBJ1-1	CASSPGLTNTEAFF	TGTGCCAGCTCTCCGGGACTCACGAACACTGAAGCTTTCTTT
TRBV29-1	NA	once	TRBJ1-6	CSVQTVINSPLHF	TGCAGCGTCCAGACAGTCATTAATTCACCCCTCCACTTT
TRBV5-5	NA	few	TRBJ1-2	CASSLTVFGYTF	TGTGCCAGCAGCTTGACGGTTTTTGGCTACACCTTC
TRBV10-3	NA	NA	TRBJ2-1	CASYADEGSSYNEQFF	TGTGCCAGCTATGCCGATGAGGGAAGCTCCTACAATGAGCAGTTCTTC
TRBV27	NA	NA	TRBJ1-2	CASSRAGGGRYGYTF	TGTGCCAGCAGTCGGGCCGGGGGGGGACGATATGGCTACACCTTC
TRBV7-2	NA	few	TRBJ2-3	CASSPQTIRGTQYF	TGTGCCAGCAGCCCGCAGACTATTCGGGGTACGCAGTATTTT
TRBV6-5	NA	few	TRBJ1-2	CASSYRFGGYTF	TGTGCCAGCAGTTACAGGTTCGGGGGCTACACCTTC
TRBV5-4	TRBD1	few	TRBJ2-7	CASSLKQGASYEQYF	TGTGCCAGCAGCCTCAAACAGGGGGCAAGCTACGAGCAGTACTTC
TRBV6-5	TRBD2	NA	TRBJ2-7	CASSYSSRGSSYEQYF	TGTGCCAGCAGTTACTCGTCGCGGGGGTCCTCCTACGAGCAGTACTTC
TRBV7-9	NA	NA	TRBJ1-1	CASNLVGGHHPEAFF	TGTGCCAGCAACCTGGTCGGGGGTCACCACCCTGAAGCTTTCTTT
TRBV6-1	TRBD1	NA	TRBJ2-7	CASKRDRNYEQYF	TGTGCCAGCAAGAGGGACAGAAACTACGAGCAGTACTTC
TRBV6-1	NA	few	TRBJ1-1	CASSYAGLGTEAFF	TGTGCCAGCAGTTATGCGGGATTAGGCACTGAAGCTTTCTTT
TRBV5-5	TRBD1	few	TRBJ2-7	CASSLRGTDYEQYF	TGTGCCAGCAGCTTGCGAGGGACAGACTACGAGCAGTACTTC
TRBV11-2	NA	NA	TRBJ2-3	CASSLNILVADTQYF	TGTGCCAGCAGCTTGAACATTCTGGTCGCAGATACGCAGTATTTT
TRBV19	NA	few	TRBJ1-1	CASSIQVPNSEAFF	TGTGCCAGTAGTATTCAGGTACCCAACTCTGAAGCTTTCTTT
TRBV18	NA	NA	TRBJ2-1	CASSVDPAGEQFF	TGTGCCAGCTCTGTGGATCCGGCGGGTGAGCAGTTCTTC
TRBV25-1	NA	NA	TRBJ2-7	CASSPGLNEQYF	TGTGCCAGCAGTCCGGGACTTAACGAGCAGTACTTC
TRBV27	NA	few	TRBJ1-4	CASSLAGYEKLFF	TGTGCCAGCAGTTTAGCAGGGTACGAAAAACTGTTTTTT
TRBV2	NA	once	TRBJ2-3	CASRGEADTQYF	TGTGCCAGCAGGGGGGAGGCAGATACGCAGTATTTT
TRBV10-2	TRBD1	NA	TRBJ2-7	CASSESPGQGDSEQYF	TGCGCCAGCAGTGAGTCACCGGGACAGGGCGATAGTGAGCAGTACTTC
TRBV6-5	NA	few	TRBJ1-3	CASSYGGHGNTIYF	TGTGCCAGCAGCTACGGAGGGCACGGAAACACCATATATTTT
TRBV25-1	TRBD2	NA	TRBJ2-3	CASSARLGSSGDTDTQYF	TGTGCCAGCAGTGCCCGACTGGGGTCTAGCGGGGACACAGATACGCAGTATTTT
TRBV15	NA	NA	TRBJ2-5	CATSRDRVGGTTPQETQYF	TGTGCCACCAGCAGAGATCGGGTTGGCGGGACCACCCCCCAAGAGACCCAGTACTTC
TRBV6-5	NA	NA	TRBJ2-2	CASSRGWSNTGELFF	TGTGCCAGCAGCAGAGGATGGTCGAACACCGGGGAGCTGTTTTTT
TRBV25-1	TRBD1	few	TRBJ1-2	CASRGTGPGYTF	TGTGCCAGCAGGGGGACAGGGCCTGGCTACACCTTC
TRBV10-1	NA	NA	TRBJ1-2	CASSAWRGYGYTF	TGCGCCAGCAGCGCCTGGAGGGGCTATGGCTACACCTTC
TRBV6-1	NA	few	TRBJ2-5	CASTWGRETQYF	TGTGCCAGCACCTGGGGGCGGGAGACCCAGTACTTC
TRBV2	TRBD1	NA	TRBJ1-4	CASSGTGGNEKLFF	TGTGCCAGCAGCGGGACAGGGGGGAATGAAAAACTGTTTTTT
TRBV18	TRBD2	NA	TRBJ2-1	CASSPGLASNEQFF	TGTGCCAGCTCACCAGGACTAGCCTCCAATGAGCAGTTCTTC
TRBV27	TRBD1	few	TRBJ2-7	CATAGGPFYEQYF	TGTGCCACCGCAGGGGGCCCGTTCTACGAGCAGTACTTC
TRBV15	TRBD1	NA	TRBJ1-5	CATGQGAQPQHF	TGTGCCACCGGACAGGGGGCCCAGCCCCAGCATTTT
TRBV6-5	TRBD1	NA	TRBJ1-2	CASSSRTGLYGYTF	TGTGCCAGCAGTTCACGGACAGGGCTCTATGGCTACACCTTC
TRBV9	NA	few	TRBJ2-5	CASGADLQETQYF	TGTGCCAGCGGGGCAGACCTCCAAGAGACCCAGTACTTC
TRBV25-1	TRBD1	few	TRBJ1-6	CASRAPGQGLGPLHF	TGTGCCAGCAGGGCGCCGGGACAGGGCCTAGGCCCCCTCCACTTT
TRBV18	NA	once	TRBJ1-1	CASSLNSLNTEAFF	TGTGCCAGCTCCCTCAACAGCCTGAACACTGAAGCTTTCTTT
TRBV5-5	NA	NA	TRBJ1-2	CASSQIANYGYTF	TGTGCCAGCAGCCAAATAGCTAACTATGGCTACACCTTC
TRBV4-2	TRBD2	NA	TRBJ2-5	CASSQVWGLAGGETQYF	TGTGCCAGCAGCCAAGTGTGGGGGCTAGCGGGGGGGGAGACCCAGTACTTC
TRBV6-5	TRBD1	NA	TRBJ2-3	CASRPRQGFYTQYF	TGTGCCAGCAGACCCCGACAGGGGTTTTATACGCAGTATTTT
TRBV18	NA	NA	TRBJ1-6	CASSPDAENSPLHF	TGTGCCAGCTCACCAGATGCCGAGAATTCACCCCTCCACTTT
TRBV6-5	NA	medium-sized	TRBJ1-1	CASTPDRMNTEAFF	TGTGCCAGCACCCCCGACAGGATGAACACTGAAGCTTTCTTT
TRBV6-6	NA	NA	TRBJ1-1	CASRPGRENTEAFF	TGTGCCAGCAGACCCGGCCGGGAGAACACTGAAGCTTTCTTT
TRBV10-2	NA	NA	TRBJ1-5	CASRSGGNQPQHF	TGCGCCAGCAGATCGGGGGGGAATCAGCCCCAGCATTTT
TRBV7-3	NA	few	TRBJ2-5	CASSSYRGETQYF	TGTGCCAGCAGCTCCTATAGGGGAGAGACCCAGTACTTC
TRBV27	NA	NA	TRBJ2-1	CASSPRRANHEQFF	TGTGCCAGCAGCCCCAGGCGGGCAAACCATGAGCAGTTCTTC
TRBV6-5	NA	NA	TRBJ1-3	CATKRAGGLNTIYF	TGTGCCACCAAAAGGGCGGGCGGATTGAACACCATATATTTT
TRBV18	NA	few	TRBJ2-7	CASSPNQAPYEQYF	TGTGCCAGCTCACCAAACCAGGCTCCCTACGAGCAGTACTTC
TRBV27	TRBD1	NA	TRBJ2-6	CASSFRVSQQGAGGANVLTF	TGTGCCAGCAGTTTTCGGGTATCCCAACAGGGGGCGGGTGGGGCCAACGTCCTGACTTTC
TRBV11-2	NA	few	TRBJ1-1	CASSVVRDTEAFF	TGTGCCAGCAGCGTGGTCCGGGACACTGAAGCTTTCTTT
TRBV6-1	TRBD1	few	TRBJ2-3	CASRGTGALADTQYF	TGTGCCAGCAGGGGGACAGGGGCTTTGGCAGATACGCAGTATTTT
TRBV11-2	NA	NA	TRBJ1-5	CASSLVQVGPQHF	TGTGCCAGCAGCTTAGTTCAGGTCGGCCCCCAGCATTTT
TRBV27	NA	NA	TRBJ1-5	CASSPVGTPRPNQPQHF	TGTGCCAGCAGTCCCGTCGGGACACCCAGGCCCAATCAGCCCCAGCATTTT
TRBV6-5	NA	medium-sized	TRBJ2-7	CASSPRVPLSYEQYF	TGTGCCAGCAGTCCCAGGGTCCCTCTCTCCTACGAGCAGTACTTC
TRBV5-4	TRBD1	NA	TRBJ2-2	CASSLDGQGGELFF	TGTGCCAGCAGCTTGGACGGACAGGGAGGGGAGCTGTTTTTT
TRBV10-3	NA	NA	TRBJ1-1	CAISLLGGNTEAFF	TGTGCCATCTCGCTCCTTGGCGGGAACACTGAAGCTTTCTTT
TRBV6-6	NA	NA	TRBJ2-7	CASSYSAGSGQYF	TGTGCCAGCAGTTACTCGGCAGGGTCGGGGCAGTACTTC
TRBV5-1	NA	NA	TRBJ1-3	CASSLAGGGIGNTIYF	TGCGCCAGCAGCTTGGCTGGTGGAGGGATCGGAAACACCATATATTTT